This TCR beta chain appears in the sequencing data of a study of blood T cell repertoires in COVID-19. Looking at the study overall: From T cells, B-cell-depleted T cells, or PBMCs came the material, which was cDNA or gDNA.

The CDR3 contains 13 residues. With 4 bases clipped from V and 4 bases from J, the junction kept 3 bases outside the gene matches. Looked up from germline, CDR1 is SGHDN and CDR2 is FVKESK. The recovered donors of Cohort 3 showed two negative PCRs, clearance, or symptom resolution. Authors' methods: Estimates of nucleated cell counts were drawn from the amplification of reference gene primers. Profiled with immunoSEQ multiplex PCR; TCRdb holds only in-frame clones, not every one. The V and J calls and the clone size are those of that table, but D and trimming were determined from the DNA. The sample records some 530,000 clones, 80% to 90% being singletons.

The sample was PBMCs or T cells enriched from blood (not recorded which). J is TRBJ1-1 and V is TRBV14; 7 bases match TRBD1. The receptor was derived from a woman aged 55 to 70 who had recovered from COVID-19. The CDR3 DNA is TGTGCCAGCAGCCGACAGGGTTTCACTGAAGCTTTCTTT. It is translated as CASSRQGFTEAFF. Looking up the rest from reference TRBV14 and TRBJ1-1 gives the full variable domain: EAGVTQFPSHSVIEKGQTVTLRCDPISGHDNLYWYRRVMGKEIKFLLHFVKESKQDESGMPNNRFLAERTGGTYSTLKVQPAELEDSGVYFCASSRQGFTEAFFGQGTRLTVV.